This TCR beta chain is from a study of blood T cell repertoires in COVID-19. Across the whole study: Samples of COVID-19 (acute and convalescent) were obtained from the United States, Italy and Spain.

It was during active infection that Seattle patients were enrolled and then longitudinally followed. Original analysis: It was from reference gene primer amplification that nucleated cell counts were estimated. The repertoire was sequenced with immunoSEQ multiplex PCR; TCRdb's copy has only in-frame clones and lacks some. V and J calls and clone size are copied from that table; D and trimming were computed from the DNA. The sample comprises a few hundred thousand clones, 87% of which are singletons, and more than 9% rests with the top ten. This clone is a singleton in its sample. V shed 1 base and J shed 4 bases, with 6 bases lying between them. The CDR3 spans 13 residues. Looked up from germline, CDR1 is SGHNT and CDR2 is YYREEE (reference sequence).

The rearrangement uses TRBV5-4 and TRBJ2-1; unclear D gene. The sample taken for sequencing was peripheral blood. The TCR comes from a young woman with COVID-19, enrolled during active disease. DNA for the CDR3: TGTGCCAGCAGCTTGCGTCGGTACAATGAGCAGTTCTTC. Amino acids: CASSLRRYNEQFF.